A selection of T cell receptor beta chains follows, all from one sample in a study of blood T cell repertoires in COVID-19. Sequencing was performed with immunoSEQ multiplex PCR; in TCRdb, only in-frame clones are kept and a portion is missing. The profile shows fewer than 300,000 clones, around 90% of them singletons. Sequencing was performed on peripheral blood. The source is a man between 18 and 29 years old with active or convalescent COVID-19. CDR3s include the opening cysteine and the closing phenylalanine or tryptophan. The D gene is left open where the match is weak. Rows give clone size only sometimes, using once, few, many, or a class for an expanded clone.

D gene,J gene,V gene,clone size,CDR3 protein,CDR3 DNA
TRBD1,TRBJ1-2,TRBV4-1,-,CASSQDQGGGYTF,TGCGCCAGCAGCCAAGATCAAGGGGGCGGCTACACCTTC
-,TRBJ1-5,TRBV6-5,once,CASRPQGGGNQPQHF,TGTGCCAGCAGACCTCAGGGAGGCGGCAATCAGCCCCAGCATTTT
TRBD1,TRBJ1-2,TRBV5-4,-,CASIPDRGGGYTF,TGTGCCAGCATCCCCGACAGGGGTGGTGGCTACACCTTC
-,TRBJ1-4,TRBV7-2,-,CASSTGNEKLFF,TGTGCCAGCAGCACGGGAAATGAAAAACTGTTTTTT
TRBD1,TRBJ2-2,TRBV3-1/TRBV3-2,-,CASSQEAAGDRGPNTGELFF,TGTGCCAGCAGCCAAGAAGCGGCCGGGGACAGGGGTCCGAACACCGGGGAGCTGTTTTTT
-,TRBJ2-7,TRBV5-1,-,CASSWGQGPQYEQYF,TGCGCCAGCAGCTGGGGGCAGGGTCCCCAGTACGAGCAGTACTTC
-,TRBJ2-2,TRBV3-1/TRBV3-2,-,CASSQVGGFGELFF,TGTGCCAGCAGCCAAGTAGGAGGCTTCGGGGAGCTGTTTTTT
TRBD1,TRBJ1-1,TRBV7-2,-,CASSITTGTGEAFF,TGTGCCAGCAGCATCACGACAGGGACGGGTGAAGCTTTCTTT
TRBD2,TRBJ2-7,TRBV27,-,CASRPGTRGAYEQYF,TGTGCCAGCAGGCCCGGGACTAGGGGGGCCTACGAGCAGTACTTC
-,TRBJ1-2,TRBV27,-,CASRRSNSYLYGYTF,TGTGCCAGCAGACGTTCCAACAGTTACCTCTATGGCTACACCTTC
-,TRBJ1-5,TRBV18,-,CASSSTGSNQPQHF,TGTGCCAGCTCATCGACGGGTAGCAATCAGCCCCAGCATTTT
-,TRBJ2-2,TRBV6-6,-,CASARQDGNTGELFF,TGTGCCAGCGCCAGACAGGACGGGAACACCGGGGAGCTGTTTTTT
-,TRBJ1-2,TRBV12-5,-,CASGLFGGEDVYGYTF,TGTGCTAGTGGTTTGTTCGGGGGGGAGGACGTCTATGGCTACACCTTC
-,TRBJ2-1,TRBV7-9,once,CASSSREGDSSYNEQFF,TGTGCCAGCAGCTCCCGGGAGGGGGACAGCTCCTACAATGAGCAGTTCTTC
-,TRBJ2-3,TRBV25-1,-,CASSELTQTGADTQYF,TGTGCCAGCAGTGAATTGACACAAACGGGAGCAGATACGCAGTATTTT
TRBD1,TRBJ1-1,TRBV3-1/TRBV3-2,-,CASSQDQGAEAFF,TGTGCCAGCAGCCAAGATCAGGGGGCTGAAGCTTTCTTT
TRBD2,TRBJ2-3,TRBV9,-,CASSPPRGGGHTQYF,TGTGCCAGCAGCCCACCTCGGGGGGGCGGTCATACGCAGTATTTT
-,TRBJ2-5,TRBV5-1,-,CASSLSQGIQETQYF,TGCGCCAGCAGCTTGTCCCAGGGGATCCAAGAGACCCAGTACTTC
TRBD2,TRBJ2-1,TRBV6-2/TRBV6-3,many,CASSGLAEYNEQFF,TGTGCCAGCAGTGGACTAGCGGAGTACAATGAGCAGTTCTTC
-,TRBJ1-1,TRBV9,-,CASSVAVGTGEAFF,TGTGCCAGCAGCGTAGCAGTTGGGACTGGTGAAGCTTTCTTT
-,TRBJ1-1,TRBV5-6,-,CASSLWTTQTEAFF,TGTGCCAGCAGCTTGTGGACAACCCAGACTGAAGCTTTCTTT
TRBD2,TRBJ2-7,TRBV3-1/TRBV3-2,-,CASSPGRSGGKSEQYF,TGTGCCAGCAGCCCCGGAAGGAGCGGGGGCAAATCCGAGCAGTACTTC
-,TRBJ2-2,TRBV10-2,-,CASSGSGGELFF,TGCGCCAGCAGTGGGTCCGGCGGGGAGCTGTTTTTT
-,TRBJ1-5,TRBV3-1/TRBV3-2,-,CASSRNGIQPQHF,TGTGCCAGCAGCCGTAACGGGATTCAGCCCCAGCATTTT
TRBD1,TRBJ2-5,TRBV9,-,CASSVETGTRQETQYF,TGTGCCAGCAGCGTAGAGACAGGGACGAGGCAAGAGACCCAGTACTTC
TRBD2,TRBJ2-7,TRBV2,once,CASTELASGGRRSYEQYF,TGTGCCAGCACAGAACTTGCTAGCGGGGGGCGCCGCTCCTACGAGCAGTACTTC
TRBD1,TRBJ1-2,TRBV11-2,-,CASSLVDRVLDGYTF,TGTGCCAGCAGCTTAGTTGACAGGGTCTTGGATGGCTACACCTTC
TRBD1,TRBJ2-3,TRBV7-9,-,CASSLYLTTGTGTDTQYF,TGTGCCAGCAGCTTATACCTTACGACAGGGACGGGGACAGATACGCAGTATTTT
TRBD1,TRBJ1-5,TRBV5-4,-,CASSRQGHQPQHF,TGTGCCAGCAGCCGACAGGGTCATCAGCCCCAGCATTTT
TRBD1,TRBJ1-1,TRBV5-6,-,CASSWGTGLNTEAFF,TGTGCCAGCAGCTGGGGGACAGGGTTGAACACTGAAGCTTTCTTT
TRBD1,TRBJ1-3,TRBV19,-,CASSISSGGQGGNTIYF,TGTGCCAGTAGTATAAGTAGTGGTGGACAGGGCGGAAACACCATATATTTT
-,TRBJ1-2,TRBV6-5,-,CASSYSRWGPGGYTF,TGTGCCAGCAGTTACTCGAGATGGGGCCCAGGGGGCTACACCTTC
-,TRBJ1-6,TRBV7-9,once,CASSLSDSSPLHF,TGTGCCAGCAGCTTATCCGACAGTTCACCCCTCCACTTT
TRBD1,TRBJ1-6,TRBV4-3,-,CASSQEEGATLHF,TGCGCCAGCAGCCAAGAGGAGGGGGCCACCCTCCACTTT
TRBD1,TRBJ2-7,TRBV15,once,CATSGHGGQGVEQYF,TGTGCCACCAGCGGACACGGGGGACAGGGGGTCGAGCAGTACTTC
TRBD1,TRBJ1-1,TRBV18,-,CASSPTGQGTEAFF,TGTGCCAGCTCACCGACGGGACAGGGAACTGAAGCTTTCTTT
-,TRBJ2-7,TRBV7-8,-,CASSLSKDRYFYEQYF,TGTGCCAGCAGCCTTTCAAAGGACAGATACTTCTACGAGCAGTACTTC
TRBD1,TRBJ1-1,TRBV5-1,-,CASSLGRGDTEAFF,TGCGCCAGCAGCTTAGGCAGGGGGGACACTGAAGCTTTCTTT
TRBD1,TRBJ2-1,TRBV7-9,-,CASSSTGLYEQFF,TGTGCCAGCAGCTCGACAGGGCTTTATGAGCAGTTCTTC
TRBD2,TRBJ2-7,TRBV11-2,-,CASSLGTSGEQYF,TGTGCCAGCAGCTTGGGGACTAGCGGGGAGCAGTACTTC
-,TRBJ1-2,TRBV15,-,CATSRSGEGYGYTF,TGTGCCACCAGCAGGTCAGGGGAGGGCTATGGCTACACCTTC
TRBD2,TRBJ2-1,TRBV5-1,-,CASSLALAGGSEQFF,TGCGCCAGCAGCTTGGCGCTAGCGGGTGGTAGTGAGCAGTTCTTC
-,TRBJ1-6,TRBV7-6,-,CASSPLGIPNSPLHF,TGTGCCAGCAGCCCTCTTGGCATACCAAATTCACCCCTCCACTTT
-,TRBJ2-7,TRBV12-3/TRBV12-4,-,CASSLVGGEQYF,TGTGCCAGCAGTTTGGTAGGGGGTGAGCAGTACTTC
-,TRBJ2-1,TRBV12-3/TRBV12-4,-,CASSLDSNNEQFF,TGTGCCAGCAGTTTGGACAGTAACAATGAGCAGTTCTTC
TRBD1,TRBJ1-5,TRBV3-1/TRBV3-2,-,CASSQGQGSQPQHF,TGTGCCAGCAGCCAAGGACAGGGTAGTCAGCCCCAGCATTTT
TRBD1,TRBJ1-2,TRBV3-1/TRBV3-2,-,CASSPQTGFGGYTF,TGTGCCAGCAGCCCACAGACAGGGTTTGGTGGCTACACCTTC
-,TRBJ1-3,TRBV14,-,CASSQGPAGASGNTIYF,TGTGCCAGCAGCCAAGGCCCGGCGGGGGCGAGTGGAAACACCATATATTTT
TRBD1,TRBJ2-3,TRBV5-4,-,CASSLRQGAGTQYF,TGTGCCAGCAGCTTGAGACAGGGGGCAGGTACGCAGTATTTT
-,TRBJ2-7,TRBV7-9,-,CASSPPGYEQYF,TGTGCCAGCAGCCCCCCAGGATACGAGCAGTACTTC
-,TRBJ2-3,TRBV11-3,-,CASSLSSTDTQYF,TGTGCCAGCAGCCTCTCTTCCACAGATACGCAGTATTTT
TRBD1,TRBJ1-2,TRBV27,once,CASTQGVGYGYTF,TGTGCCAGCACTCAGGGGGTAGGGTATGGCTACACCTTC
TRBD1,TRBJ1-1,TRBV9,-,CASSGGTGPDNYGTEAFF,TGTGCCAGCAGCGGAGGGACAGGGCCAGATAACTACGGAACTGAAGCTTTCTTT
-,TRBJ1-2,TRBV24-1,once,CATSDPDRGYGYTF,TGTGCCACCAGTGACCCCGATCGCGGCTATGGCTACACCTTC
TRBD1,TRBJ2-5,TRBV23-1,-,CARHRGQETQYF,TGCGCCAGACACAGGGGGCAAGAGACCCAGTACTTC
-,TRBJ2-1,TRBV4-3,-,CASSQGAGDEQFF,TGCGCCAGCAGCCAAGGGGCCGGGGATGAGCAGTTCTTC